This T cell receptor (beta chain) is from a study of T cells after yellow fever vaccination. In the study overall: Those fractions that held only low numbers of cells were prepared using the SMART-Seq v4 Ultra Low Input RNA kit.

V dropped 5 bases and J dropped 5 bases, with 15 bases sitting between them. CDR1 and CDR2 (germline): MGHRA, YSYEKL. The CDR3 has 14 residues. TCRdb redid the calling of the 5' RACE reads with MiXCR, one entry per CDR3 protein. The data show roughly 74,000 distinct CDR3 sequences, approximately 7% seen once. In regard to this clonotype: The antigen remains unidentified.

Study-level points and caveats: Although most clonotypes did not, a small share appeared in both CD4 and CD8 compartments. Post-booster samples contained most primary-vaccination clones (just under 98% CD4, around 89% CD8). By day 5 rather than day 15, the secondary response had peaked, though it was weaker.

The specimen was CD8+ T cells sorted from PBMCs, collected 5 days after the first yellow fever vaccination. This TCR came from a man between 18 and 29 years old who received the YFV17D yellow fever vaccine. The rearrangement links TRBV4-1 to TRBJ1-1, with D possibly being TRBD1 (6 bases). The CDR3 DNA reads TGCGCCAGCAGCACCTACAGGGAGGGGACTGAAGCTTTCTTT. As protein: CASSTYREGTEAFF.